The 17 T cell receptor beta chains below all came from one sample that was sequenced in a study of cytomegalovirus exposure and HLA in healthy donors. Primers: 60 Vbeta forward and 13 Jbeta reverse. Only in-frame clones appear in the TCRdb table, and some are missing; sequencing was by immunoSEQ multiplex PCR. The sample table includes roughly 60,000 clones. Sequencing used PBMCs. The origin of the receptors is a woman aged 18-30 years in good health and CMV-seronegative.

The rearrangement joins TRBV6-1 to TRBJ2-7, with 12 bases identical to TRBD1. The CDR3 runs 15 residues. CDR1 and CDR2 from the germline V gene are MNHNS and SASEGT. The V and J ends lost 7 bases and 5 bases, in that order; junction bases with no gene match: 9. The CDR3 DNA reads TGTGCCAGCACCACAACCGGGACAGGGGGCGACGAGCAGTACTTC. It is translated as CASTTTGTGGDEQYF.

The V call is TRBV27, the J call TRBJ2-7; TRBD2 matches 7 bases. The V and J ends lost 2 bases and 2 bases, in that order; junction bases with no gene match: 3. CDR1 is MNHEY and CDR2 is SMNVEV in the germline V gene (reference sequence). The length of the CDR3 is 14 residues. The CDR3 bases are TGTGCCAGCAGTTTAGGAGGGAGGGCCTACGAGCAGTACTTC. It encodes CASSLGGRAYEQYF.

The rearrangement uses TRBV11-3 and TRBJ2-1; D is unresolved. The V end lost 0 bases, the J end lost 3 bases, and 9 bases lay between the germline ends. Germline CDR1 reads SGHNT; CDR2 reads YENEEA. This CDR3 has 15 amino acids. The CDR3 DNA is TGTGCCAGCAGCTTAGAGCCAGCGATCTACAATGAGCAGTTCTTC. Residues: CASSLEPAIYNEQFF.

This chain connects TRBV9 to TRBJ1-2, with D perhaps TRBD1 (5 bases). The CDR3 covers 17 residues. The germline CDR1 and CDR2 sequences are SGDLS and YYNGEE. Trimming cost V 0 bases and J 4 bases, with 19 bases left between them. The CDR3 bases are TGTGCCAGCAGCGTAGATGGTAGGGTTGACAGTCTCTATGGCTACACCTTC. This gives the protein CASSVDGRVDSLYGYTF.

This chain joins TRBV6-5 and TRBJ1-2; weak D call: TRBD1 (6 bases). Trimming left V 7 bases short and J 7 bases short, with 19 bases between. Germline V gene sequence: CDR1 MNHEY, CDR2 SVGAGI. The CDR3 contains 14 residues. This chain's CDR3 is CASTDGGGRGGYTF. The DNA of the CDR3 is TGTGCCAGCACCGACGGAGGGGGGAGGGGTGGCTACACCTTC.

Remarks on this clone: Different DNA sequences within this sample yield the same CDR3. The chain has TRBV5-1 and TRBJ1-2; D perhaps matches TRBD1 (5 bases). The CDR3 runs to 13 residues. Looked up from germline, CDR1 is SGHRS and CDR2 is YFSETQ. Deletions cut 0 bases from V and 5 bases from J, with 8 bases between. The CDR3 protein is CASSLEAGYGYTF. CDR3 nucleotides: TGCGCCAGCAGCTTGGAGGCAGGGTATGGCTACACCTTC.

The CDR3 coding sequence is TGTGCCTGGAGAGCCGGACTGCCCACTGAAGCTTTCTTT. Amino acids: CAWRAGLPTEAFF. The chain uses TRBV30 and TRBJ1-1; D uncertain. The CDR3 totals 13 residues. Germline assignment: CDR1 GTSNPN and CDR2 SVGIG (reference sequence). With 3 bases removed from V and 4 bases from J, the gap between germline ends came to 12 bases.

The chain uses TRBV25-1 and TRBJ2-2, with D unresolved. The CDR3 length is 13 residues. Trimming pared 2 bases from V and 4 bases from J, leaving 5 bases between. Germline lookup yields CDR1 MGHDK and CDR2 SYGVNS. The CDR3 DNA reads TGTGCCAGCAGTGAACCAGGCACCGGGGAGCTGTTTTTT. The encoded protein is CASSEPGTGELFF.

The J gene is TRBJ2-7, the V gene TRBV9; unclear D gene. Looked up from germline, CDR1 is SGDLS and CDR2 is YYNGEE. The V gene lost 4 bases and the J gene lost 3 bases, with 8 bases spanning the gap. The CDR3 runs 12 residues. CDR3 DNA: TGTGCCAGCAGCCCTAATAACTACGAGCAGTACTTC. Its protein product is CASSPNNYEQYF. The whole variable domain, remainder taken from reference TRBV9 and TRBJ2-7, is DSGVTQTPKHLITATGQRVTLRCSPRSGDLSVYWYQQSLDQGLQFLIQYYNGEERAKGNILERFSAQQFPDLHSELNLSSLELGDSALYFCASSPNNYEQYFGPGTRLTVT.

The chain links TRBV19 to TRBJ2-5; TRBD2 matches at 8 bases. Per the germline V gene, CDR1 is LNHDA and CDR2 is SQIVND (reference sequence). V lost 5 bases, J lost 2 bases, and 10 bases stayed unmatched. The CDR3 loop spans 16 amino acids. The CDR3 sequence is CASSLTSGIPQETQYF. CDR3 bases: TGTGCCAGTAGTCTCACTAGCGGTATCCCTCAAGAGACCCAGTACTTC.

The chain employs TRBV5-1 and TRBJ1-4; 8 nucleotides line up with TRBD1. V lost 4 bases to trimming and J lost 4 bases; unmatched junction nucleotides: 6. CDR3 length: 15 residues. Germline CDR1 is SGHRS and CDR2 is YFSETQ. Here the CDR3 DNA reads TGCGCCAGCAGCGGGGGACAGGCCGTTAATGAAAAACTGTTTTTT. Residues: CASSGGQAVNEKLFF.

The chain uses TRBV5-1 and TRBJ1-1; 12 nucleotides match TRBD1. The CDR3 loop spans 15 amino acids. Trimming took 0 bases from V and 6 from J; bases not matched to a gene: 3. Germline V CDR1 and CDR2: SGHRS, YFSETQ. The CDR3 DNA reads TGCGCCAGCAGCTTGGAGGGACAGGGGGCGTCTGAAGCTTTCTTT. Its protein is CASSLEGQGASEAFF.

The rearrangement joins TRBV29-1 to TRBJ2-7; 10 bases are a match to TRBD1. This CDR3 contains 14 residues. Looked up from germline, CDR1 is SQVTM and CDR2 is ANQGSEA. With V trimmed by 4 bases and J by 2 bases, 5 bases remained unmatched. CDR3 nucleotide sequence: TGCAGCGTTGGGAGAGGGACAGGGGCCTACGAGCAGTACTTC. Encoded protein: CSVGRGTGAYEQYF.

V and J are TRBV4-2 and TRBJ2-3; D uncertain. The V end lost 1 base, the J end lost 14 bases, and 10 bases lay between the germline ends. The CDR3 runs to 11 residues. Germline V gene data show CDR1 as LGHNA and CDR2 as YNFKEQ. CDR3: CASSQGLLWYF. The DNA of the CDR3 is TGTGCCAGCAGCCAAGGACTCCTTTGGTATTTT.

This chain uses TRBV7-9 with TRBJ1-1; 9 bases match TRBD1. Trimming cost V 4 bases and J 6 bases; bases outside gene matches: 12. CDR1 and CDR2 (germline): SEHNR, FQNEAQ (reference sequence). The CDR3 length is 16 residues. DNA of the CDR3: TGTGCCAGCAGCTCCAACCTACAGGGGGCTCGGGCTGAAGCTTTCTTT. Its translation: CASSSNLQGARAEAFF. Supplemented by reference TRBV7-9 and TRBJ1-1, the full variable domain reads DTGVSQNPRHKITKRGQNVTFRCDPISEHNRLYWYRQTLGQGPEFLTYFQNEAQLEKSRLLSDRFSAERPKGSFSTLEIQRTEQGDSAMYLCASSSNLQGARAEAFFGQGTRLTVV.

The chain links TRBV9 to TRBJ2-7; D possibly corresponds to TRBD2 (6 bases). With 1 base removed from V and 0 bases from J, the gap between germline ends came to 11 bases. This CDR3 contains 15 residues. The germline V gene encodes CDR1 SGDLS and CDR2 YYNGEE. This CDR3 is CASSVSSGFSYEQYF. CDR3 nucleotides: TGTGCCAGCAGCGTAAGTAGCGGTTTCTCCTACGAGCAGTACTTC.

The genes are TRBV6-1 and TRBJ2-7, with 14 positions matching TRBD2. The length of the CDR3 is 19 residues. The V gene end was trimmed by 0 bases and the J gene end by 0 bases; junction bases not matched to a gene: 7. Germline loops: CDR1 MNHNS, CDR2 SASEGT. CDR3 sequence reads: CASSEAGLAGATSSYEQYF. The CDR3 DNA sequence: TGTGCCAGCAGTGAAGCGGGACTAGCGGGGGCTACCAGCTCCTACGAGCAGTACTTC.